These 11 T cell receptor beta chains were sequenced from one sample in a study of CD8+CD57+ T cells in acquired aplastic anemia. Genomic DNA acted as the template from which TCR beta VDJ combination and CDR3 sequence profiling were carried out. TCRdb redid the calling of the reads with MiXCR, one entry per CDR3 protein. Seen here are 400,000 to 450,000 distinct CDR3 sequences, 65% to 80% observed once, and the top ten hold 4%. Sample: sorted CD4+, CD8+, or CD8+CD57+ T cells (not recorded which) from PBMCs. The source of these receptors is a human donor in good health, serving as a control.

This chain connects TRBV19 to TRBJ2-5; 9 nucleotides match TRBD1. Germline lookup yields CDR1 LNHDA and CDR2 SQIVND (reference sequence). The length of the CDR3 is 13 residues. Unmatched junction bases numbered 6, after V lost 8 bases and J lost 5 bases. The CDR3 loop is CASGTGSVETQYF. The CDR3 DNA follows: TGTGCCAGTGGGACAGGGAGCGTGGAGACCCAGTACTTC.

The CDR3 protein is CASSVVGDSNPPLHF. The CDR3 DNA is TGTGCCAGCAGCGTAGTAGGGGACAGTAATCCGCCCCTCCACTTT. The chain uses TRBV7-8 and TRBJ1-6; 7 nucleotides align to TRBD1. CDR3 length: 15 residues. Germline values: CDR1 SGHVS, CDR2 FQNEAQ. V lost 5 bases and J lost 13; bases outside the gene matches: 14.

The CDR3 region is CASSLPTYDMVTYNEQFF. The CDR3, as DNA: TGTGCCAGCAGCTTGCCCACATACGACATGGTCACATACAATGAGCAGTTCTTC. The rearrangement links TRBV7-2 to TRBJ2-1; D not resolved. Trimming shortened V by 3 bases and J by 4 bases, and 22 bases separated the two germline ends. The CDR3 length is 18 residues. The germline V gene has CDR1 SGHTA and CDR2 FQGNSA.

Turning to this clonotype: At one of its ends the junction is not consistent with the germline gene, which may arise from a read error. The V and J genes are TRBV9 and TRBJ1-2; tentative D call: TRBD1 (5 bases). Looked up from germline, CDR1 is SGDLS and CDR2 is YYNGEE. The CDR3 is made up of 14 amino acids. The CDR3 is CASSSHGDLNYEPF. CDR3 bases: TGTGCCAGCAGCTCCCACGGGGACCTGAACTACGAGCCCTTC.

This clonotype was found many times. The chain uses TRBV7-2 and TRBJ2-7, with D uncertain. Looked up from germline, CDR1 is SGHTA and CDR2 is FQGNSA. This CDR3 spans 14 amino acids. Trimming removed 2 bases from V and 3 bases from J, with 11 bases in between. CDR3 DNA sequence: TGTGCCAGCAGCTTACGCTCGACCGTCTACGAGCAGTACTTC. It translates to CASSLRSTVYEQYF.

This chain links TRBV5-8 with TRBJ2-1; D might be TRBD2 (6 bases). Trimming stripped 4 bases from V and 9 bases from J, with 11 bases between. Looked up from germline, CDR1 is SGHTS and CDR2 is YDEGEE. The length of the CDR3 is 12 residues. The DNA of the CDR3 is TGTGCCAGCAGCCCCGAAGCGGGTGAGCAGTTCTTC. This translates into CASSPEAGEQFF.

This clonotype appeared many times. The chain recombines TRBV7-7 with TRBJ2-5, with TRBD1 matching over 7 bases. The CDR3 extends over 15 amino acids. Unmatched junction bases numbered 9, after V lost 5 bases and J lost 3 bases. Germline V gene lookup returns CDR1 SSHAT and CDR2 FNYEAQ (reference sequence). In DNA, the CDR3 is TGTGCCAGCAGCCGTAACCGAGGGACAGAAGAGACCCAGTACTTC. Residues: CASSRNRGTEETQYF.

The chain employs TRBV5-5 and TRBJ2-1; D is unresolved. Trimming took off 4 bases at V and 4 bases at J, with 9 bases between the two ends. The CDR3 totals 13 residues. Germline CDR1 is SGHKS and CDR2 is YYEKEE (reference sequence). CDR3 nucleotides: TGTGCCAGCAGCACGTGGGATTACAATGAGCAGTTCTTC. Its protein product is CASSTWDYNEQFF. The whole variable domain, filled in from reference TRBV5-5 and TRBJ2-1, reads DAGVTQSPTHLIKTRGQQVTLRCSPISGHKSVSWYQQVLGQGPQFIFQYYEKEERGRGNFPDRFSARQFPNYSSELNVNALLLGDSALYLCASSTWDYNEQFFGPGTRLTVL.

CDR3 in DNA: TGCAGTGCTAGCGGCATTCGGGGGGGGAGCTCCTACGAGCAGTACTTC. Translating gives CSASGIRGGSSYEQYF. The V gene is TRBV20-1, the J gene TRBJ2-7, with 8 bases identical to TRBD2. Trimming cost V 3 bases and J 0 bases; bases outside gene matches: 10. The germline CDR1 and CDR2 sequences are DFQATT and SNEGSKA (reference sequence). This CDR3 spans 16 amino acids.

Only a few counts were recorded for this clonotype. The conserved final phenylalanine or tryptophan is absent from the CDR3, which likely points to a read error. This chain connects TRBV6-5 to TRBJ1-2; D not certain. From germline, CDR1 is MNHEY and CDR2 SVGAGI. CDR3 length equals 13 residues. In DNA form, the CDR3 reads TGTGCAATCAAATTAGGAGGAAGCGATGGCTACACCTCC. As protein: CAIKLGGSDGYTS.

This chain joins TRBV7-2 and TRBJ2-7, with D hard to call. Germline-derived CDR1 and CDR2 are SGHTA and FQGNSA. The CDR3 runs 14 residues. The germline V and J ends were trimmed by 3 bases and 11 bases, with 20 bases remaining between them. Here the CDR3 DNA reads TGTGCCAGCAGCTTTGCGCGGTGCCTGTACGTGGAGTACTTC. Translating gives CASSFARCLYVEYF.